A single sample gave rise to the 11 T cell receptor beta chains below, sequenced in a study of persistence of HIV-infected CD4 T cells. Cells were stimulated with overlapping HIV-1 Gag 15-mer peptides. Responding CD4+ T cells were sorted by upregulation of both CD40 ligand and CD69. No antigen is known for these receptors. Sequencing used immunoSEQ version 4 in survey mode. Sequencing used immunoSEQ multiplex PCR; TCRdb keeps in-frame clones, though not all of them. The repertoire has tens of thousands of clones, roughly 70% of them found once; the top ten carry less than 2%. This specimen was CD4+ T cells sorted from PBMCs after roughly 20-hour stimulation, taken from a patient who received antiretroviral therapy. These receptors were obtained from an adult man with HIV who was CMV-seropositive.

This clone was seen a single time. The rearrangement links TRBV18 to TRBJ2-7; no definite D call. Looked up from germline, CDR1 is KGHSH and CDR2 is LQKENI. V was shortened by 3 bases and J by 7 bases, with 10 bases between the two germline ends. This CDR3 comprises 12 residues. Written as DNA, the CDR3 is TGTGCCAGCTCACCGATCGCGAGGGAGCAGTACTTC. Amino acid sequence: CASSPIAREQYF.

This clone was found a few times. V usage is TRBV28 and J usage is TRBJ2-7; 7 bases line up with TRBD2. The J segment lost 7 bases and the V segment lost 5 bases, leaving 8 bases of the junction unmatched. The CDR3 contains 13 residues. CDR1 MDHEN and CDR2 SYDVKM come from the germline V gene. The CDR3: CASSGGLVGEQYF. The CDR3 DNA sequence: TGTGCCAGCAGTGGCGGACTAGTGGGGGAGCAGTACTTC.

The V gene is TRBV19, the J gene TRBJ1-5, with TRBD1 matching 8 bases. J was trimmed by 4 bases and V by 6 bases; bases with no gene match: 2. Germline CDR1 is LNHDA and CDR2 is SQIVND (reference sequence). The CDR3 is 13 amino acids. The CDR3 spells CASRDRENQPQHF. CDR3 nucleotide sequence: TGTGCCAGTAGGGACAGGGAGAATCAGCCCCAGCATTTT.

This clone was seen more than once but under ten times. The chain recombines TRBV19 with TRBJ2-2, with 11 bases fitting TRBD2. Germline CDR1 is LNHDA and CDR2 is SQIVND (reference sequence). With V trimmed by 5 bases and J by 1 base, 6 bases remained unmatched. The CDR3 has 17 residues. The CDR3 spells CASSPLGLAGNTGELFF. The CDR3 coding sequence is TGTGCCAGTAGTCCTCTCGGACTAGCGGGGAACACCGGGGAGCTGTTTTTT.

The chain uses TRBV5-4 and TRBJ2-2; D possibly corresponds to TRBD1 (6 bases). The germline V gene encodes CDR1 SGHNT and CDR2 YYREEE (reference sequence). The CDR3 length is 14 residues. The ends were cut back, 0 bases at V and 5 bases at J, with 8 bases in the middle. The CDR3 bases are TGTGCCAGCAGCTTGGAAACAGGGACCGGGGAGCTGTTTTTT. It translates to CASSLETGTGELFF.

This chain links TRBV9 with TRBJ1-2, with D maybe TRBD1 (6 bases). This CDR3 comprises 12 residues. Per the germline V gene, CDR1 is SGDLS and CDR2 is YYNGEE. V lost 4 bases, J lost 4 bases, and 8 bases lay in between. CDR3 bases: TGTGCCAGCAGCTCGGACAGCTATGGCTACACCTTC. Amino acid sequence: CASSSDSYGYTF.

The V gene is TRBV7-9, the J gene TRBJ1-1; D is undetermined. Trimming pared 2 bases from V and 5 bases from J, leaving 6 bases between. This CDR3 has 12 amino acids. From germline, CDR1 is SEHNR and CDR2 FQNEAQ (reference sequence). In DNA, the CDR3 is TGTGCCAGCAGCTTAAGGATTACTGAAGCTTTCTTT. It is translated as CASSLRITEAFF.

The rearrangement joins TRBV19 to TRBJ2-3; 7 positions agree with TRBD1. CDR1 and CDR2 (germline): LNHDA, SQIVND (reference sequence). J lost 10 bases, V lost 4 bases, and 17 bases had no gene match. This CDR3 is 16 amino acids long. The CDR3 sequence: CASSTSGTASLSAQYF. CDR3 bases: TGTGCCAGTAGTACATCCGGGACAGCGAGCCTGTCGGCGCAGTATTTT.

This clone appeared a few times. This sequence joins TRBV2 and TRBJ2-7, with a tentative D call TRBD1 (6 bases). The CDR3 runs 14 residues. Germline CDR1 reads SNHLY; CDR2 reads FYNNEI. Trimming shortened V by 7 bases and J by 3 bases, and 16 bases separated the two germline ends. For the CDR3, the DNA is TGTGCCAGCACGGACAGTCCTCGCCTCTACGAGCAGTACTTC. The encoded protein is CASTDSPRLYEQYF.

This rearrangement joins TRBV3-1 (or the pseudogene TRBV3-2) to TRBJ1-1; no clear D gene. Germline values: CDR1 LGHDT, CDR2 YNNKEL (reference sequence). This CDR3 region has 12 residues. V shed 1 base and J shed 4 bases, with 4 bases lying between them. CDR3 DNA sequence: TGTGCCAGCAGCCAAGGGAGCACTGAAGCTTTCTTT. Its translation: CASSQGSTEAFF.

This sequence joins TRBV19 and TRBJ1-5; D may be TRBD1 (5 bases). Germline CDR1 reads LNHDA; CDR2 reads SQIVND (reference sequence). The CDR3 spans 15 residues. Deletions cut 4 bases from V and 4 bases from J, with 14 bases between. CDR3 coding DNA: TGTGCCAGTAGTAGTTTATTGGGGGGAAATCAGCCCCAGCATTTT. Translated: CASSSLLGGNQPQHF.